The text below deals with one TCR beta chain. This entry is derived from a study of blood T cell repertoires in COVID-19. Study summary: COVID-19 samples from acute and convalescent phases originated in the United States, Italy and Spain.

Germline assignment: CDR1 SEHNR and CDR2 FQNEAQ (reference sequence). The CDR3 is made up of 13 amino acids. Germline trimming cut 5 bases from V and 8 bases from J; bases unmatched to any gene: 6. Authors' analysis steps: Amplified reference gene primers provided the basis for estimating nucleated cell counts. Produced via immunoSEQ multiplex PCR; TCRdb's table is partial and in-frame only. V, J and clone size are taken as reported in that table, and D and trimming were inferred from the DNA itself. The data show hundreds of thousands of clones, approximately 89% seen once. Material: peripheral blood. The sequence was collected from a woman aged 50 to 60 who had recovered from COVID-19. The chain combines TRBV7-9 with TRBJ1-5; 7 nucleotides match TRBD1. CDR3 sequence reads: CASSPTGDEPQHF. The CDR3 nucleotides read TGTGCCAGCAGCCCTACAGGGGACGAGCCCCAGCATTTT.